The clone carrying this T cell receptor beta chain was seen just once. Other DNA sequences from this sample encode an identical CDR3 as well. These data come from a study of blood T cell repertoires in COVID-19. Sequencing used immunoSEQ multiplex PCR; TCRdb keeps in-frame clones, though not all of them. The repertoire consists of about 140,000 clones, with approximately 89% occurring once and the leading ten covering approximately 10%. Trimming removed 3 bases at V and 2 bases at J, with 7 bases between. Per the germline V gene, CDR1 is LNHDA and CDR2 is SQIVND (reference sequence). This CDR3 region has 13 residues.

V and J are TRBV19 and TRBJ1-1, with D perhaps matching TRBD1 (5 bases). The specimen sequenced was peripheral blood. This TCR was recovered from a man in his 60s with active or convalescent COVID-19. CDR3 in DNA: TGTGCCAGTAGTATTAGGGGCAACACTGAAGCTTTCTTT. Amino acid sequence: CASSIRGNTEAFF.